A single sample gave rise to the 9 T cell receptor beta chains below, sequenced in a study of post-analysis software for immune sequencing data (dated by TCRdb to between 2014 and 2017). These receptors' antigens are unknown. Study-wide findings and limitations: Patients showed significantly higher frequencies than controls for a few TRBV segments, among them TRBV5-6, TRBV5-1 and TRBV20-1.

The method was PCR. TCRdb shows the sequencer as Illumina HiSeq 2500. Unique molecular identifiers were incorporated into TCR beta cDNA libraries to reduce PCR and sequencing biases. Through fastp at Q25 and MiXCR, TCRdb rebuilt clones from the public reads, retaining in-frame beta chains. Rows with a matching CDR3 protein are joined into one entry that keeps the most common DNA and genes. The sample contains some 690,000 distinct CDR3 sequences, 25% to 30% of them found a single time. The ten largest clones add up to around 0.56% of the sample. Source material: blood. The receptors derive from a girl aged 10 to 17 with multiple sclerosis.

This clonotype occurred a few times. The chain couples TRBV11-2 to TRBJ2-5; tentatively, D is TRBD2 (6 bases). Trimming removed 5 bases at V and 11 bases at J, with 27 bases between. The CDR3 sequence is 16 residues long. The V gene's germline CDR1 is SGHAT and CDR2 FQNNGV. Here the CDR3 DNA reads TGTGCCAGCAGCCGGCGGGGTAGCGGTGTGGGCAATGAGCAGTACTTC. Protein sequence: CASSRRGSGVGNEQYF.

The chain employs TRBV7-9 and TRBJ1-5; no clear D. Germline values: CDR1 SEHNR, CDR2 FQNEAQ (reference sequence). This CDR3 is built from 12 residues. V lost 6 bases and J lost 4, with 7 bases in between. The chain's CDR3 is CASRIDNQPQHF. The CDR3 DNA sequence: TGTGCCAGCAGGATAGATAATCAGCCCCAGCATTTT.

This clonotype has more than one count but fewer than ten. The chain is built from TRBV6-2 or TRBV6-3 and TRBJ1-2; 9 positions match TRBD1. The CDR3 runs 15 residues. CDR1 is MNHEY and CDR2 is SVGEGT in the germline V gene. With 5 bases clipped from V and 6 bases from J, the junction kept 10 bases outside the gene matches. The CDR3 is CASSPYRGQVDGYTF. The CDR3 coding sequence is TGTGCCAGCAGTCCGTACAGGGGGCAAGTGGATGGCTACACCTTC.

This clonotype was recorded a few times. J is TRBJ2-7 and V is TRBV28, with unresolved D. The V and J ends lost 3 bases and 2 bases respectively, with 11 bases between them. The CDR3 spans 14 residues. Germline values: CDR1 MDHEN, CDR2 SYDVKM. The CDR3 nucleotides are TGTGCCAGCAGTTTCGTATGGGCCGCCTACGAGCAGTACTTC. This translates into CASSFVWAAYEQYF.

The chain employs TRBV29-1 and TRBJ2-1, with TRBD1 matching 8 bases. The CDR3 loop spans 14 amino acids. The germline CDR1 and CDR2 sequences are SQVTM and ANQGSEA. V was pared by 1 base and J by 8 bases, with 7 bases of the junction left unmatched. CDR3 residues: CSVEGQGSIDEQFF. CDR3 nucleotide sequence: TGCAGCGTTGAAGGACAGGGGTCGATAGATGAGCAGTTCTTC.

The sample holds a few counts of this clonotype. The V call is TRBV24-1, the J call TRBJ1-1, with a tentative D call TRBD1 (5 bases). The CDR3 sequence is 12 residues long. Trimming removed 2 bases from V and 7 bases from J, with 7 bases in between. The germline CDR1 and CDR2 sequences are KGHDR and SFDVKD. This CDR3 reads CATSDWDGEAFF. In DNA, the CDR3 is TGTGCCACCAGTGATTGGGACGGTGAAGCTTTCTTT.

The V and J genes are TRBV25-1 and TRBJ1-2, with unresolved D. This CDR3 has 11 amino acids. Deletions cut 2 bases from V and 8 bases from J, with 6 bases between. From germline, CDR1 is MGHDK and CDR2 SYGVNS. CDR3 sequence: CASSEGLGYTF. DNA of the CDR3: TGTGCCAGCAGTGAAGGGCTCGGCTACACCTTC.

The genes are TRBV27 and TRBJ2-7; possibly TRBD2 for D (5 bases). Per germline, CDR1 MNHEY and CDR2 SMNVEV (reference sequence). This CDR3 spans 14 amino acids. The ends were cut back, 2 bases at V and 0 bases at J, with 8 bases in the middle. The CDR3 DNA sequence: TGTGCCAGCAGTTTACAGGCGGGCTCCTACGAGCAGTACTTC. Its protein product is CASSLQAGSYEQYF.

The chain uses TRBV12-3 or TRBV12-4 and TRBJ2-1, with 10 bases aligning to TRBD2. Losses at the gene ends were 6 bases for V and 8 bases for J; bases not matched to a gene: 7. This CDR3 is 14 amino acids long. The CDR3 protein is CASRSLAGAYEQFF. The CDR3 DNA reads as TGTGCCAGCAGGAGCCTAGCGGGGGCCTATGAGCAGTTCTTC.